Listed below are T cell receptor beta chains from one sample, sequenced in a study of control samples from healthy donors and cancer patients. The protocol was immunoSEQ multiplex PCR, while the TCRdb copy is restricted to in-frame clones and leaves out a portion. Of 150,000 to 200,000 clones listed, 91% are singletons. The specimen was blood. The receptors were sampled from a woman aged 25-40 years in good health. CDR3s leave out the opening cysteine and the closing phenylalanine or tryptophan.

V gene	J gene	CDR3 protein
TRBV7-3	TRBJ2-2	ASSLTGSANTGELF
TRBV3-1/TRBV3-2	TRBJ1-2	ASSQETGTANYGYT
TRBV18	TRBJ2-3	ASSPTSTDTQY
TRBV6-2/TRBV6-3	TRBJ1-1	ASSYGRGGTEAF
TRBV25-1	TRBJ1-3	ASSEPGTGGNTIY
TRBV6-5	TRBJ1-4	ASSYRFNEKLF
TRBV7-9	TRBJ2-2	ASSEPNTGELF
TRBV11-2	TRBJ2-1	ASSTRTSRTYNEQF
TRBV19	TRBJ2-7	ASSRDRAYEQY
TRBV6-4	TRBJ2-2	ASTTSVGTGELF
TRBV5-4	TRBJ1-6	ASSFHQGVNSPLH
TRBV6-1	TRBJ1-2	ASSEQGRGYGYT
TRBV19	TRBJ2-5	ASGSGTSFKTQY
TRBV27	TRBJ2-7	ASSDRLGSSYEQY
TRBV19	TRBJ1-2	ASSGTYYGYT
TRBV19	TRBJ1-1	ASSIVARNTEAF
TRBV9	TRBJ2-2	ASSDRGTTGELF
TRBV6-5	TRBJ2-2	ASILQGDTGELF
TRBV6-5	TRBJ1-5	ASSAGTGGQPQH
TRBV7-2	TRBJ1-3	ASSLGDRVSGNTIY
TRBV7-6	TRBJ2-3	ASSLIAGGPVDTQY
TRBV6-5	TRBJ1-2	ASSYRNYGYT
TRBV5-5	TRBJ1-4	ASRRTTNEKLF
TRBV18	TRBJ2-1	ASSPGLAGGYEQF
TRBV18	TRBJ1-6	ASSPPGGVNSPLH
TRBV11-2	TRBJ2-7	ASTPGTLYEQY
TRBV6-2/TRBV6-3	TRBJ2-3	ASSAGADTQY
TRBV5-5	TRBJ1-2	ASSLGIGISYGYT
TRBV10-2	TRBJ1-1	ASREGNTEAF
TRBV6-6	TRBJ2-7	ASSYHSYEQY
TRBV6-4	TRBJ1-6	ASSVRDGNSPLH
TRBV23-1	TRBJ1-2	ASSQSGSNYGYT
TRBV7-9	TRBJ2-3	ASSPRDRGRSDTQY
TRBV7-9	TRBJ1-4	ASSLGGLEKLF
TRBV10-2	TRBJ2-1	ASSEGVNEQF
TRBV24-1	TRBJ2-1	ATSDLKREGPNEQF
TRBV6-1	TRBJ2-7	ASSELGAGQY
TRBV3-1/TRBV3-2	TRBJ2-4	ASSQDESPLAKNIQY
TRBV7-9	TRBJ2-2	ASSRGTGETRELF
TRBV3-1/TRBV3-2	TRBJ2-5	ASSQEGTSGGAWY
TRBV5-4	TRBJ1-6	ASSLGTGYSPLH
TRBV6-6	TRBJ2-1	ASTNWGRGAYNEQF
TRBV5-1	TRBJ2-7	ASSLEGAGYEQY
TRBV5-4	TRBJ1-2	ASSLAQGEGYT
TRBV2	TRBJ2-1	ASSRDSNEQF
TRBV11-3	TRBJ2-1	ASSSGTSGSDEQF
TRBV15	TRBJ2-5	ATSDSGDETQY
TRBV11-3	TRBJ2-3	ASSLTSGIPDTQY
TRBV27	TRBJ1-5	ASSFVRGSNQPQH
TRBV14	TRBJ1-2	ASSQDLGTVWGYGYT
TRBV11-2	TRBJ1-2	ASSQTYGYT